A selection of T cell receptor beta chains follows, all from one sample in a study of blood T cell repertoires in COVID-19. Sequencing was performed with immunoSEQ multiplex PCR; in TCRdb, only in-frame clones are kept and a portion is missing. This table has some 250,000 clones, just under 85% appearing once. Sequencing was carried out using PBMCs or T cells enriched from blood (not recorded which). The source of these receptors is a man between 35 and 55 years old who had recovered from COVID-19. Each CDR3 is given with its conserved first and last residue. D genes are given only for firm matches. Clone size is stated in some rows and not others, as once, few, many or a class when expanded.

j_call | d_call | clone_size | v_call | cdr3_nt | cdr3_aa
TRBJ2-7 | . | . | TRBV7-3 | TGTGCCAGCAGCTTAGGCAACAGGGTTAGCGAGCAGTACTTC | CASSLGNRVSEQYF
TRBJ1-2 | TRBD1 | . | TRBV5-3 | TGTGCCAGAAGCTTGGGGACAGGTTCCTATGGCTACACCTTC | CARSLGTGSYGYTF
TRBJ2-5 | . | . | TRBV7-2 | TGTGCCAGCAGCTTTAGGGGGGAGACCCAGTACTTC | CASSFRGETQYF
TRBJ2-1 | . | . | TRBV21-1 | . | CASSAMFGGGAFWMMNEQFF
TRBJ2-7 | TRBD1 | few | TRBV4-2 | TGTGCCAGCAGTCCTGGACAGGGGCGTAACGAGCAGTACTTC | CASSPGQGRNEQYF
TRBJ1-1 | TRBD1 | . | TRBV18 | TGTGCCAGCTCGTGGACAGGGAGCGATGAAGCTTTCTTT | CASSWTGSDEAFF
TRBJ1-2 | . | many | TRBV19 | TGTGCCAGTTCAGGCCGGAGGTTTAACTATGGCTACACCTTC | CASSGRRFNYGYTF
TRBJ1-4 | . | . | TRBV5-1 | TGCGCCAGCAGCTTGCTGGGGGCGCGGGAAAAACTGTTTTTT | CASSLLGAREKLFF
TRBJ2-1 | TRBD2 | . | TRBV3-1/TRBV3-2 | TGTGCCAGCAGCCCCAGACTAGCGGGCAGAGACAATGAGCAGTTCTTC | CASSPRLAGRDNEQFF
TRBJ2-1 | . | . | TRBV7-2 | TGTGCCAGCAGCTTAGACGCGAGCTCCTACAATGAGCAGTTCTTC | CASSLDASSYNEQFF
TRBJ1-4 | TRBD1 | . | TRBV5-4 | TGTGCCAGCAGCCCAAACAGGGGGCAGGGTGAAAAACTGTTTTTT | CASSPNRGQGEKLFF
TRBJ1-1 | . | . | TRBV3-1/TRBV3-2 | TGTGCCAGCAGCCAAGGGAGGGCTATCACTGAAGCTTTCTTT | CASSQGRAITEAFF
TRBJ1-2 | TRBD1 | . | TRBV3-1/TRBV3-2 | TGTGCCAGCAGCCAAGCCCGGGACAGGGGGTATGGCTACACCTTC | CASSQARDRGYGYTF
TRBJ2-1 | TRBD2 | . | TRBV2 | TGTGCCAGCAGTGAGCCGGGACTATCGCCGTTCTTC | CASSEPGLSPFF
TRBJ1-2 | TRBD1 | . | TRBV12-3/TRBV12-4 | TGTGCCAGCAGCAGAGGGACAGACTATGGCTACACCTTC | CASSRGTDYGYTF
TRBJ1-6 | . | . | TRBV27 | TGTGCCAGCAGTTTTATCGGGAATTCACCCCTCCACTTT | CASSFIGNSPLHF
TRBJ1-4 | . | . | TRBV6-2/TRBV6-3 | TGTGCCAGCAGTCGCTACCGGGACACCCTCAATGAAAAACTGTTTTTT | CASSRYRDTLNEKLFF
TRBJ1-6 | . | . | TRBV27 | TGTGCCAGCAGTTTATCGGTAAGGGGTGTTAATTCACCCCTCCACTTT | CASSLSVRGVNSPLHF
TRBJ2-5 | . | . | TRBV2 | TGTGCCAGCAGTGCTCGGCTTCGGACAGTGGAGACCCAGTACTTC | CASSARLRTVETQYF
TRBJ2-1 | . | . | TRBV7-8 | TGTGCCAGCAGCTTGGACAGCGGTCATGAGCAGTTCTTC | CASSLDSGHEQFF
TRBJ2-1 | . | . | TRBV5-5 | TGTGCCAGCAGCTTGGCCGGATGGGCAAGCTCCTACAATGAGCAGTTCTTC | CASSLAGWASSYNEQFF
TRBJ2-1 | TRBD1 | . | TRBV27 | TGTGCCAGCAGTTTACGGGACAGGAGCTCCTACAATGAGCAGTTCTTC | CASSLRDRSSYNEQFF
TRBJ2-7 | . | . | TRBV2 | TGTGCCAGCCGGAGGACGTCGCGGTACGAGCAGTACTTC | CASRRTSRYEQYF
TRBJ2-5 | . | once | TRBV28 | TGTGCCAGCAGTTCGACAGGAGTGGGCCAAGAGACCCAGTACTTC | CASSSTGVGQETQYF
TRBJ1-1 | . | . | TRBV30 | TGTGCCTCTAATATGAACACTGAAGCTTTCTTT | CASNMNTEAFF
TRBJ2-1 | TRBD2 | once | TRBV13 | TGTGCCAGCAGTCCTAGCGGGGACAATGAGCAGTTCTTC | CASSPSGDNEQFF
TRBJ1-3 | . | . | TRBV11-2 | TGTGCCAGCAACCCTCCCCCCAGGGGTGATGGAAACACCATATATTTT | CASNPPPRGDGNTIYF
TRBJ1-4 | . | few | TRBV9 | TGTGCCAGCAGCCCGCGGGCGGATAATGAAAAACTGTTTTTT | CASSPRADNEKLFF
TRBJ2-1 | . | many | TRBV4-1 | TGCGCCAGCAGCCAAGGGGCGTATACTACGGGGAATGAGCAGTTCTTC | CASSQGAYTTGNEQFF
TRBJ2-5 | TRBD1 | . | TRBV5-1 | TGCGCCAGCAGCCCGGACAGGGGGGGGCAAGAGACCCAGTACTTC | CASSPDRGGQETQYF
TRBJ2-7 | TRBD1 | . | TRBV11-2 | TGTGCCAGCAGCTCCCCCCGGACAGGCCTCGAGCAGTACTTC | CASSSPRTGLEQYF
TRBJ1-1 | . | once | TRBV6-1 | TGTGCCAGCAGTGAACGGGAGGGTGTCACTGAAGCTTTCTTT | CASSEREGVTEAFF
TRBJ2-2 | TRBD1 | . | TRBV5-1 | TGCGCCAGCAGCTTAGGGGACAGTACTACCGGGGAGCTGTTTTTT | CASSLGDSTTGELFF
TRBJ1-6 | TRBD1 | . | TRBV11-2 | TGTGCCAGCAGTTCAGGGGGACATTCACCCCTCCACTTT | CASSSGGHSPLHF
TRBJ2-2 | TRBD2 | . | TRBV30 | TGTGCCTGGAGTGGGGGGAAGGGACTAGCGGGCGGGGAGCTGTTTTTT | CAWSGGKGLAGGELFF
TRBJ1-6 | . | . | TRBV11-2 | TGTGCCAGCAGCTTAGTGGGGGGAGGGGGACTGAATTCACCCCTCCACTTT | CASSLVGGGGLNSPLHF
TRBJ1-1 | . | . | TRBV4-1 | TGCGCCAGCAGCCAAGAATGGCGCGTGCCGGGGGGATTCACTGAAGCTTTCTTT | CASSQEWRVPGGFTEAFF
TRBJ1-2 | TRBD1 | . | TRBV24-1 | TGTGCCACCATGGGCCAGGGGGCGGAGGGAAAGTACACCTTC | CATMGQGAEGKYTF
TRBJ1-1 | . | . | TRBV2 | TGTGCCAGCAGTTATACAGGGATTGCTTTCTTT | CASSYTGIAFF
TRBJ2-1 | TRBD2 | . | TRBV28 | TGTGCCAGCAGTTTGAGGCGGGAGGGTGAGCAGTTCTTC | CASSLRREGEQFF
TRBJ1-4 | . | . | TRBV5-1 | TGCGCCAGCAGCTTGAGCGGGAATGAAAAACTGTTTTTT | CASSLSGNEKLFF
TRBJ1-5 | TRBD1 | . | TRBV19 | TGTGCCAGTAGGGCTACAGGGGAAGGGAGCAATCAGCCCCAGCATTTT | CASRATGEGSNQPQHF
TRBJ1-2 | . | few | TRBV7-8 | TGTGCCAGCAGCTTAGCTCCCGCAATGAGCGGCTACACCTTC | CASSLAPAMSGYTF
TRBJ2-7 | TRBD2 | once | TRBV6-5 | TGTGCCAGCAGTTCGACTAGCGGGGCCTTCTACGAGCAGTACTTC | CASSSTSGAFYEQYF
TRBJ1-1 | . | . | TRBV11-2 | TGTGCCAGCAGCCCCTATGCGACTGCCTTGAACACTGAAGCTTTCTTT | CASSPYATALNTEAFF
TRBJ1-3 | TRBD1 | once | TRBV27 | TGTGCCATCTCCAGGGGGATTGGGAACACCATATATTTT | CAISRGIGNTIYF
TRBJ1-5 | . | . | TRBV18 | TGTGCCAGCTCACCAACCCTGAGGGATCAGCCCCAGCATTTT | CASSPTLRDQPQHF
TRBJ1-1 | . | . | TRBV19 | TGTGCCAGTAGTGGATGGGGGGGCACTGAAGCTTTCTTT | CASSGWGGTEAFF
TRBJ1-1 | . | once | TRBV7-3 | TGTGCCAGCAGCTTACTTAGGAACACTGAAGCTTTCTTT | CASSLLRNTEAFF
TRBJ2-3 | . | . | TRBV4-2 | TGTGCCAGCAGCCAAGGAGGTGTTAACTCAGATACGCAGTATTTT | CASSQGGVNSDTQYF
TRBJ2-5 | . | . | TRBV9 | TGTGCCAGCAGCCTCGGAGTGGAGGAGACCCAGTACTTC | CASSLGVEETQYF
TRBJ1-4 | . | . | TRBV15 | TGTGCCACCAGCAGAGATCCTGGGAGAGGGGAAAAACTGTTTTTT | CATSRDPGRGEKLFF
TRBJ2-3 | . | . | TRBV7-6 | TGTGCCAGCAGCCCAGGGAACACAGATACGCAGTATTTT | CASSPGNTDTQYF
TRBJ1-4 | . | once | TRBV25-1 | TGTGCCAGCAGTGAAAATCAGGGCCGCAATGAAAAACTGTTTTTT | CASSENQGRNEKLFF
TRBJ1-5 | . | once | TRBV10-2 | TGCGCCAGCAGTGAAGTCAGCGGGAATCAGCCCCAGCATTTT | CASSEVSGNQPQHF
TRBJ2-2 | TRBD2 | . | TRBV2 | TGTGCCAGCAGTCTTAGCGGGGGGACGAACACCGGGGAGCTGTTTTTT | CASSLSGGTNTGELFF
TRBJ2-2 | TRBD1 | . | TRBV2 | TGTGCCAGCGGACAGGGGCCCGGGGAGCTGTTTTTT | CASGQGPGELFF
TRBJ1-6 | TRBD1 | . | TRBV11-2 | TGTGCCAGCAGCTACGTCCCGGGACAGGGGCGTTCACCCCTCCACTTT | CASSYVPGQGRSPLHF